One and the same sample provided the 24 T cell receptor beta chains below, sequenced in a study of blood T cell repertoires in COVID-19. This table comes from immunoSEQ multiplex PCR, and its TCRdb copy is limited to in-frame clones, with some not included. This sample carries 65,000 or so clones, roughly nine tenths of them seen once, and the ten largest clones take roughly 1.3%. Sequencing was carried out using peripheral blood. Receptors originate from a man between 60 and 70 years old with acute or convalescent COVID-19.

The chain uses TRBV11-3 and TRBJ1-2; possibly TRBD1 for D (6 bases). With 5 bases removed from V and 3 bases from J, the gap between germline ends came to 13 bases. The germline V gene has CDR1 SGHNT and CDR2 YENEEA. The CDR3 loop spans 14 amino acids. CDR3 in DNA: TGTGCCAGCAGCCGAACCGGACAGTACTATGGCTACACCTTC. It specifies CASSRTGQYYGYTF.

This chain connects TRBV19 to TRBJ1-3, with 8 positions matching TRBD1. V was clipped by 4 bases and J by 2 bases; unmatched bases: 10. The germline CDR1 and CDR2 sequences are LNHDA and SQIVND (reference sequence). The CDR3 is made up of 17 amino acids. The CDR3 is CASSTHAPTGAGNTIYF. In nucleotides, the CDR3 is TGTGCCAGTAGTACCCACGCTCCGACAGGGGCTGGAAACACCATATATTTT.

V gene TRBV3-1 (or the pseudogene TRBV3-2) combines with J gene TRBJ2-3; unclear D gene. Trimming removed 5 bases at V and 5 bases at J, with 8 bases between. CDR3 length equals 12 residues. The germline V gene encodes CDR1 LGHDT and CDR2 YNNKEL (reference sequence). In DNA form, the CDR3 reads TGTGCCAGCAGCGTGAGTGGAGATACGCAGTATTTT. Translated: CASSVSGDTQYF.

The rearrangement links TRBV5-1 to TRBJ1-1; TRBD1 is a possible D gene (5 bases). Germline values: CDR1 SGHRS, CDR2 YFSETQ. The V end was cut by 0 bases, the J end by 5 bases, with 14 bases between. This CDR3 is built from 15 residues. The CDR3 sequence is CASSLVALKGTEAFF. CDR3 DNA: TGCGCCAGCAGCTTGGTGGCCTTAAAGGGGACTGAAGCTTTCTTT.

A remark on this clone: Other DNA sequences in the same sample also yield this CDR3. This chain links TRBV5-1 with TRBJ2-3; unclear D gene. This CDR3 spans 12 amino acids. V was pared by 4 bases and J by 4 bases, with 7 bases between. CDR1 and CDR2 (germline): SGHRS, YFSETQ. The CDR3 loop is CASSPPSDTQYF. CDR3 DNA: TGCGCCAGCAGCCCTCCGTCAGATACGCAGTATTTT. Complete variable domain (other parts from reference TRBV5-1 and TRBJ2-3): KAGVTQTPRYLIKTRGQQVTLSCSPISGHRSVSWYQQTPGQGLQFLFEYFSETQRNKGNFPGRFSGRQFSNSRSEMNVSTLELGDSALYLCASSPPSDTQYFGPGTRLTVL.

This rearrangement joins TRBV3-1 (or the pseudogene TRBV3-2) to TRBJ1-2; 8 bases line up with TRBD1. CDR1 LGHDT and CDR2 YNNKEL come from the germline V gene (reference sequence). V trimming: 6 bases; J trimming: 5 bases; junction bases outside the gene matches: 5. There are 13 residues in the CDR3. The CDR3 here is CASSRDRIYGYTF. Written as DNA, the CDR3 is TGTGCCAGCAGTCGGGACAGGATATATGGCTACACCTTC.

The chain links TRBV7-2 to TRBJ1-1, with D unclear. The CDR3 runs 15 residues. Germline V gene lookup returns CDR1 SGHTA and CDR2 FQGNSA. The V gene lost 1 base and the J gene lost 4 bases, with 13 bases spanning the gap. CDR3 protein: CASSLDPGRTTEAFF. The CDR3 coding sequence is TGTGCCAGCAGCTTAGATCCGGGGAGAACCACTGAAGCTTTCTTT.

This clone has only one observation. The V call is TRBV6-5, the J call TRBJ1-4, with a possible D match to TRBD1 (5 bases). This CDR3 is built from 13 residues. Germline V gives CDR1 MNHEY, CDR2 SVGAGI. The ends were cut back, 7 bases at V and 7 bases at J, with 13 bases in the middle. The CDR3 bases are TGTGCCAGCACCCCGGGGAGGGGTGAAAAACTGTTTTTT. This codes for CASTPGRGEKLFF.

The V call is TRBV5-4, the J call TRBJ2-1; 8 bases are shared with TRBD2. The CDR3 spans 15 residues. Germline V gene lookup returns CDR1 SGHNT and CDR2 YYREEE (reference sequence). After removal of 2 bases from V and 6 bases from J, the junction contained 7 bases not matched to a gene. The CDR3 sequence is CASSFRTSGTNEQFF. CDR3 DNA: TGTGCCAGCAGCTTCCGAACTAGCGGTACCAATGAGCAGTTCTTC.

The table lists this clone with a count of one. V is TRBV4-1 and J is TRBJ1-5, with D possibly TRBD1 on 5 matching bases. Trimming pared 5 bases from V and 9 bases from J, leaving 20 bases between. This CDR3 is built from 15 residues. Per the germline V gene, CDR1 is MGHRA and CDR2 is YSYEKL. CDR3 coding DNA: TGCGCCAGCAGCTACGCACGGGACGGACTATCGCCCCAGCATTTT. Its protein product is CASSYARDGLSPQHF.

The J gene is TRBJ1-4, the V gene TRBV11-3; TRBD1 matches at 7 bases. The CDR3 length is 16 residues. V was clipped by 5 bases and J by 2 bases; unmatched bases: 8. Germline CDR1 SGHNT, CDR2 YENEEA. The CDR3 here is CASSGYRGGTNEKLFF. DNA for the CDR3: TGTGCCAGCAGCGGGTACAGGGGAGGTACTAATGAAAAACTGTTTTTT.

V usage is TRBV19 and J usage is TRBJ1-3; 7 positions agree with TRBD1. Trimming at V came to 3 bases and at J to 4 bases, leaving 6 bases not matched to a gene. The CDR3 consists of 15 residues. Germline V gene lookup returns CDR1 LNHDA and CDR2 SQIVND (reference sequence). CDR3 nucleotide sequence: TGTGCCAGTAGTATTGCAGGGGGTCTCGGAAACACCATATATTTT. Translation: CASSIAGGLGNTIYF.

The rearrangement joins TRBV29-1 to TRBJ1-1; perhaps TRBD1 as D (5 bases). CDR1 and CDR2 from the germline V gene are SQVTM and ANQGSEA. The V and J ends lost 4 bases and 0 bases respectively, with 15 bases between them. This CDR3 contains 15 residues. The chain's CDR3 is CSVARDFLMNTEAFF. The CDR3 DNA follows: TGCAGCGTTGCCCGGGACTTTTTAATGAACACTGAAGCTTTCTTT.

This clone was seen just once. This chain links TRBV10-1 with TRBJ2-2; 9 bases match TRBD2. The junction had 6 bases not matched to a gene; V was cut back by 3 bases and J by 1 base. Germline lookup yields CDR1 WNHNN and CDR2 SYGVQD (reference sequence). The CDR3 spans 17 residues. CDR3 bases: TGCGCCAGCAGTGAAGTAATAGCGGGAGAGAACACCGGGGAGCTGTTTTTT. Amino acids: CASSEVIAGENTGELFF.

The V gene is TRBV5-4, the J gene TRBJ2-2, with TRBD1 as a possible D gene (6 bases). This CDR3 contains 15 residues. The V end lost 0 bases, the J end lost 2 bases, and 8 bases lay between the germline ends. The V gene's germline CDR1 is SGHNT and CDR2 YYREEE (reference sequence). The CDR3, as DNA: TGTGCCAGCAGCTTGGGACAGGAAAACACCGGGGAGCTGTTTTTT. Translation gives CASSLGQENTGELFF.

The chain has TRBV6-5 and TRBJ1-5; 8 bases map to TRBD1. This CDR3 is 15 amino acids long. J gave up 2 bases and V 7 bases, and 7 bases lay outside the gene matches. Per the germline V gene, CDR1 is MNHEY and CDR2 is SVGAGI. The CDR3 region is CASKRQGSGNQPQHF. In DNA, the CDR3 is TGTGCCAGCAAGCGACAGGGGAGTGGCAATCAGCCCCAGCATTTT.

The chain combines TRBV5-3 with TRBJ1-1; D is unclear. TRBV5-3 qualifies as an ORF whose function is uncertain. V was pared by 8 bases and J by 4 bases, with 27 bases between. The CDR3 runs to 17 residues. The CDR3 bases are TGTGCCAGGCCGGGATGGCATTGTCACGGGTGTAGCACTGAAGCTTTCTTT. Its translation: CARPGWHCHGCSTEAFF.

The J gene is TRBJ1-2, the V gene TRBV6-5; 10 nucleotides agree with TRBD1. This CDR3 has 15 amino acids. J was trimmed by 3 bases and V by 6 bases; bases with no gene match: 7. Germline CDR1 MNHEY, CDR2 SVGAGI. This CDR3 is CASRSPGQGYYGYTF. DNA of the CDR3: TGTGCCAGCAGATCGCCGGGACAGGGGTACTATGGCTACACCTTC.

The CDR3 DNA is TGTGCCAGCAGCCGCCCAGGGCAGCAGCCTTACAATGAGCAGTTCTTC. Its protein is CASSRPGQQPYNEQFF. V gene TRBV7-3 combines with J gene TRBJ2-1; D is possibly TRBD1 (5 bases). The germline V and J ends were trimmed by 5 bases and 4 bases, with 18 bases remaining between them. Germline-derived CDR1 and CDR2 are SGHTA and FQGTGA. The CDR3 loop spans 16 amino acids.

The CDR3 is CASSLALTGGNTEAFF. The CDR3 coding sequence is TGTGCCAGCAGCTTAGCCCTAACAGGGGGGAACACTGAAGCTTTCTTT. The chain recombines TRBV7-9 with TRBJ1-1; 8 bases fit TRBD1. The CDR3 loop spans 16 amino acids. V shed 0 bases and J 1 base; nucleotides not matched to a gene: 4. Germline-derived CDR1 and CDR2 are SEHNR and FQNEAQ (reference sequence).

The chain joins TRBV19 to TRBJ2-7; TRBD1 agrees at 8 bases. The V and J ends lost 3 bases and 1 base, in that order; junction bases with no gene match: 5. Germline V gene lookup returns CDR1 LNHDA and CDR2 SQIVND (reference sequence). The CDR3 extends over 15 amino acids. CDR3 amino acids: CASSISRGLSYEQYF. The CDR3 region has the DNA TGTGCCAGTAGTATCTCCAGGGGGCTTTCCTACGAGCAGTACTTC.

The V gene is TRBV7-2, the J gene TRBJ2-3; TRBD2 aligns across 8 bases. This CDR3 region has 16 residues. V trimming: 1 base; J trimming: 0 bases; junction bases outside the gene matches: 3. The V gene's germline CDR1 is SGHTA and CDR2 FQGNSA. The CDR3 region is CASSLGTSFSTDTQYF. The DNA of the CDR3 is TGTGCCAGCAGCTTAGGGACTAGCTTCAGCACAGATACGCAGTATTTT.

The chain has TRBV29-1 and TRBJ1-2; D gene uncertain. This CDR3 has 11 amino acids. Germline loops: CDR1 SQVTM, CDR2 ANQGSEA. CDR3 sequence: CGFEGGYGYTF. The CDR3 nucleotides read TGCGGTTTCGAGGGAGGCTATGGCTACACCTTC.

This sequence joins TRBV6-5 and TRBJ1-2, with 9 bases lining up with TRBD1. The trim removed 6 bases at V and 3 bases at J, leaving 8 bases unmatched. From germline, CDR1 is MNHEY and CDR2 SVGAGI. This CDR3 is built from 15 residues. CDR3 loop: CASRETGTGHYGYTF. The CDR3 nucleotides read TGTGCCAGCAGAGAGACCGGGACAGGGCACTATGGCTACACCTTC.